A selection of T cell receptor beta chains follows, all from one sample in a study of OX40 agonist ivuxolimab in advanced cancers. TCRdb's table, derived via immunoSEQ multiplex PCR, lists solely in-frame clones and lacks some. The sample contains roughly 70,000 clones, roughly 85% of which appear only once. Sequencing was performed on CD4+ or CD8+ T cells sorted from blood, taken in a trial of the OX40 agonist ivuxolimab. These receptors were collected from an adult with an advanced solid tumor such as melanoma, head and neck, liver or kidney cancer. Both conserved end residues are part of each CDR3. D genes are given only for firm matches. A clone size is listed for some rows: how often the clone was seen (once, few, many), or a class if it is expanded.

abundance,len,j_gene,d_gene,v_gene,CDR3nt,CDR3aa
.,13,TRBJ2-1,.,TRBV7-3,TGTGCCAGCAGCTTAGGCACATACAATGAGCAGTTCTTC,CASSLGTYNEQFF
.,13,TRBJ2-2,.,TRBV4-1,TGCGCCAGCAGCCAAGAACAACAGGGTGGGCTGTTTTTT,CASSQEQQGGLFF
once,16,TRBJ2-2,TRBD1,TRBV6-5,TGTGCCAGCAGTTTCTCGGACAGGTCCGTCACCGGGGAGCTGTTTTTT,CASSFSDRSVTGELFF
.,13,TRBJ2-3,.,TRBV2,TGTGCCAGCAGTGAACGGGTATTAGATACGCAGTATTTT,CASSERVLDTQYF
.,15,TRBJ1-1,.,TRBV28,TGTGCCAGCAGTTCAGTCGGGGTAAGGAGCACTGAAGCTTTCTTT,CASSSVGVRSTEAFF
.,10,TRBJ1-2,.,TRBV29-1,TGCAGCGTTGAAACTGGTGGCTACACCTTC,CSVETGGYTF
.,15,TRBJ1-6,.,TRBV9,TGTGCCAGCAGCGTAGATCGTGGGGATGGTTCACCCCTCCACTTT,CASSVDRGDGSPLHF
once,13,TRBJ2-1,TRBD2,TRBV4-3,TGCGCCAGCAGCCCCATACTAGCGGGAGCCAAGTTCTTC,CASSPILAGAKFF
.,16,TRBJ2-3,TRBD1,TRBV18,TGTGCCAGCTCACCGCGCGACAGGGGGCCGGCAGATACGCAGTATTTT,CASSPRDRGPADTQYF
.,14,TRBJ1-4,.,TRBV7-2,TGTGCCAGCAGCTTACGTGGAACTAATGAAAAACTGTTTTTT,CASSLRGTNEKLFF
.,14,TRBJ2-1,.,TRBV7-9,TGTGCCAGCAGCTTTGAGGGGATCTACAATGAGCAGTTCTTC,CASSFEGIYNEQFF
.,15,TRBJ1-2,.,TRBV19,TGTGCCAGTAGTATAGGCGGGTACTATAACTATGGCTACACCTTC,CASSIGGYYNYGYTF
.,13,TRBJ1-2,.,TRBV29-1,TGCAGCGTCCGGGACATTTATAACTATGGCTACACCTTC,CSVRDIYNYGYTF
.,15,TRBJ2-1,TRBD1,TRBV5-1,TGCGCCAGCAGCCGCGGGACAGGGAATAAGGTTGAGCAGTTCTTC,CASSRGTGNKVEQFF
.,13,TRBJ1-5,.,TRBV28,TGTGCCACCGGGGGGGGGCAAGGTCAGCCCCAGCATTTT,CATGGGQGQPQHF
.,15,TRBJ2-5,TRBD1,TRBV7-8,TGTGCCAGCAGCTTAACCGGGACAGGGGGACAGACCCAGTACTTC,CASSLTGTGGQTQYF
.,14,TRBJ1-2,.,TRBV5-6,TGTGCCAGCAGCTTGGCCTTGGTGGAGGGTGGCTACACCTTC,CASSLALVEGGYTF
.,15,TRBJ1-5,TRBD1,TRBV11-2,TGTGCCAGCAGCTTAGAGGGACAGGGATGGTCGCCCCAGCATTTT,CASSLEGQGWSPQHF
.,13,TRBJ2-7,.,TRBV11-2,TGTGCCAGCAGCTTAGATTTAGACTACGAGCAGTACTTC,CASSLDLDYEQYF
.,15,TRBJ1-6,TRBD1,TRBV27,TGTGCCAGCTGCCCGGACAGGGGGCCCAATTCACCCCTCCACTTT,CASCPDRGPNSPLHF
.,13,TRBJ1-2,TRBD1,TRBV7-2,TGTGCCAGCAGCAAGGACAGGGGCTATGGCTACACCTTC,CASSKDRGYGYTF
.,16,TRBJ2-6,.,TRBV19,TGTGCCAGTAGTATCGGAGGGAGCTCTGGGGCCAACGTCCTGACTTTC,CASSIGGSSGANVLTF
.,16,TRBJ2-7,TRBD1,TRBV6-4,TGTGCCAGCAGTGACTGGGGACAGGGGGCCCTCTACGAGCAGTACTTC,CASSDWGQGALYEQYF
.,14,TRBJ2-1,.,TRBV14,TGTGCCAGCAGCCAAGTCCCCGTTTGGAATGAGCAGTTCTTC,CASSQVPVWNEQFF
.,17,TRBJ2-4,TRBD2,TRBV5-6,TGTGCCAGCAGCCTGCCGCCGGGGGAGGGGGCCAAAAACATTCAGTACTTC,CASSLPPGEGAKNIQYF
.,16,TRBJ2-6,.,TRBV10-3,TGTGCCATCAGTGAGGCTGGGGGCTCTGGGGCCAACGTCCTGACTTTC,CAISEAGGSGANVLTF
.,18,TRBJ2-2,TRBD2,TRBV4-1,TGCGCCAGCAGCCAAGATGTGCGACTAGCGGGTGGTGCCGGGGAGCTGTTTTTT,CASSQDVRLAGGAGELFF
.,12,TRBJ1-6,TRBD1,TRBV28,TGTGCCAGCACCGGGACAGGGTCACCCCTCCACTTT,CASTGTGSPLHF
.,18,TRBJ2-3,TRBD2,TRBV4-2,TGTGCCAGCAGCCAAGAAGTCGCGACTAGCGGGAGGGCAGATACGCAGTATTTT,CASSQEVATSGRADTQYF
.,18,TRBJ2-2,.,TRBV28,TGTGCCAGCAGTTTAGGGTACCAACTAGGCCCGAACACCGGGGAGCTGTTTTTT,CASSLGYQLGPNTGELFF
.,16,TRBJ2-7,TRBD2,TRBV4-1,TGCGCCAGCAGCCACGCGACTAGCGGGAGGGGATACGAGCAGTACTTC,CASSHATSGRGYEQYF